The 11 T cell receptor beta chains below all came from one sample that was sequenced in a study of human T cells and chemical hapten exposure. Blood, whole and unfractionated, served as the source for total RNA extraction. MiXCR, applied by TCRdb to the 5' RACE reads, yields one record per CDR3 protein. The sample has roughly 82,000 distinct CDR3 sequences, about 16% seen once. The receptors stem from a female donor in good health.

The table lists this clonotype with many counts. The chain couples TRBV20-1 to TRBJ2-3; D ambiguous. From germline, CDR1 is DFQATT and CDR2 SNEGSKA (reference sequence). Trimming removed 6 bases at V and 3 bases at J, with 13 bases between. CDR3 length equals 13 residues. The chain's CDR3 is CSAPNYPTDTQYF. The CDR3 nucleotides are TGCAGTGCCCCCAACTACCCAACAGATACGCAGTATTTT.

On this clonotype: A single base separates this from a much larger clone, so it may be a read error. The V gene is TRBV10-3, the J gene TRBJ1-5; TRBD1 might be the D (5 bases). CDR3 size: 14 residues. The germline CDR1 and CDR2 sequences are ENHRY and SYGVKD. This chain's CDR3 is CAIGGDFSNRPQHF. DNA for the CDR3: TGTGCCATCGGAGGGGACTTTAGCAATCGGCCCCAGCATTTT.

This chain links TRBV28 with TRBJ2-7; 10 bases align to TRBD2. V lost 7 bases and J lost 0; bases outside the gene matches: 18. This CDR3 comprises 19 residues. Germline lookup yields CDR1 MDHEN and CDR2 SYDVKM. The chain's CDR3 is CASMGVVAGLALSSYEQYF. CDR3 DNA sequence: TGTGCCAGCATGGGAGTCGTTGCGGGACTAGCGCTAAGCTCCTACGAGCAGTACTTC.

The chain carries TRBV2 and TRBJ1-2, with TRBD1 matching 7 bases. The CDR3 loop spans 14 amino acids. The V segment lost 7 bases and the J segment 7 bases; nucleotides outside the gene matches: 12. The germline V gene has CDR1 SNHLY and CDR2 FYNNEI. The CDR3 DNA follows: TGTGCCAGCACTCTCAGGGGGGGAGATCGTGGCTACACCTTC. This translates into CASTLRGGDRGYTF.

This clonotype has a single count. This may arise from a read error, as a much more abundant clone is one base away. The chain couples TRBV28 to TRBJ2-7; TRBD2 agrees at 14 bases. After removal of 6 bases from V and 6 bases from J, the junction contained 4 bases not matched to a gene. CDR3 size: 14 residues. The V gene's germline CDR1 is MDHEN and CDR2 SYDVKM. Written as DNA, the CDR3 is TGTGCCAGCAGACTGGGACTAGCGGGAGCCGAGCAGTACTTC. Residues: CASRLGLAGAEQYF.

The table lists this clonotype with a few counts. The chain is built from TRBV20-1 and TRBJ2-1; D possibly uses TRBD1 or TRBD2 (5 bases each). This CDR3 has 14 amino acids. The V end lost 4 bases, the J end lost 2 bases, and 12 bases lay between the germline ends. Looked up from germline, CDR1 is DFQATT and CDR2 is SNEGSKA (reference sequence). The CDR3 is CSAIGTETYNEQFF. The CDR3 DNA reads TGCAGTGCTATCGGGACGGAAACCTACAATGAGCAGTTCTTC.

This clonotype has just a few counts. In nucleotides, the CDR3 is TGCGCCAGCAGCCTGCGACTAGCGGGGACCCCCAATGAGCAGTTCTTC. Translation gives CASSLRLAGTPNEQFF. The chain has TRBV4-3 and TRBJ2-1; 11 nucleotides line up with TRBD2. This CDR3 contains 16 residues. Trimming at V came to 4 bases and at J to 6 bases, leaving 8 bases not matched to a gene. Per the germline V gene, CDR1 is LGHNA and CDR2 is YSLEER.

The rearrangement joins TRBV7-9 to TRBJ2-1, with TRBD2 identical over 7 bases. Germline V gene sequence: CDR1 SEHNR, CDR2 FQNEAQ (reference sequence). The CDR3 sequence is 15 residues long. Losses at the gene ends were 4 bases for V and 7 bases for J; bases not matched to a gene: 10. The CDR3 coding sequence is TGTGCCAGCAGCTCCCCCTCTGGCGGGAGTAATGAGCAGTTCTTC. Protein product: CASSSPSGGSNEQFF.

There are a few counts of this clonotype. V is TRBV29-1 and J is TRBJ2-1; 7 positions agree with TRBD2. In germline, CDR1 is SQVTM, CDR2 ANQGSEA. This CDR3 spans 15 amino acids. Trimming took 6 bases from V and 0 from J; bases not matched to a gene: 8. CDR3 amino acids: CSVGEGGSSYNEQFF. The CDR3 coding sequence is TGCAGCGTCGGGGAGGGAGGGAGCTCCTACAATGAGCAGTTCTTC.

This clonotype was observed at least ten times. The chain joins TRBV6-2 or TRBV6-3 to TRBJ1-1; D unresolved. CDR3 length equals 13 residues. Germline V gives CDR1 MNHEY, CDR2 SVGEGT. With 6 bases removed from V and 6 bases from J, the gap between germline ends came to 14 bases. CDR3 sequence (DNA): TGTGCCAGCAGCGGTACAGTGGGCGCTGAAGCTTTCTTT. This translates into CASSGTVGAEAFF.

The V and J genes are TRBV30 and TRBJ1-3; D is unclear. Deletions cut 4 bases from V and 0 bases from J, with 7 bases between. The CDR3 length is 13 residues. CDR1 GTSNPN and CDR2 SVGIG come from the germline V gene (reference sequence). CDR3 in DNA: TGTGCCTGGACAAAGGGCTCTGGAAACACCATATATTTT. Its translation is CAWTKGSGNTIYF.